A selection of T cell receptor beta chains follows, all from one sample in a study of T cells in localized non-small cell lung cancer. Repertoires were generated with immunoSEQ multiplex PCR, while TCRdb's copy carries only in-frame clones and drops some. The sample has 40,000 to 55,000 clones; approximately 81% are singletons. The sample consisted of peripheral blood mononuclear cells, taken before any cancer treatment. Source of these receptors: a man aged 35-75 years with stage III lung adenocarcinoma. Each CDR3 is given with its conserved first and last residue. A D gene is named only where the DNA matches it firmly. Rows give clone size only sometimes, using once, few, many, or a class for an expanded clone.

d_gene	v_gene	j_gene	abundance	CDR3aa	CDR3nt
TRBD2	TRBV5-8	TRBJ2-7	.	CASAQSLAGTEQYF	TGTGCCAGCGCCCAGAGTCTAGCGGGGACCGAGCAGTACTTC
.	TRBV6-5	TRBJ1-1	.	CASSYREGGTEAFF	TGTGCCAGCAGTTACAGGGAAGGCGGCACTGAAGCTTTCTTT
.	TRBV18	TRBJ1-1	.	CASSPVEPPTEAFF	TGTGCCAGCTCACCGGTAGAGCCCCCCACTGAAGCTTTCTTT
.	TRBV6-4	TRBJ2-5	.	CASSELTWQETQYF	TGTGCCAGCAGTGAACTAACTTGGCAAGAGACCCAGTACTTC
.	TRBV15	TRBJ1-6	.	CATSRDNKSPLHF	TGTGCCACCAGCAGAGATAATAAGTCACCCCTCCACTTT
TRBD2	TRBV5-1	TRBJ2-1	once	CASSIGWTSGPYNEQFF	TGCGCCAGCAGCATTGGTTGGACTAGCGGCCCTTACAATGAGCAGTTCTTC
.	TRBV19	TRBJ2-3	.	CASSGDMDITDTQYF	TGTGCCAGTAGTGGAGACATGGATATCACAGATACGCAGTATTTT
.	TRBV29-1	TRBJ2-7	.	CSVRGAVLYEQYF	TGCAGCGTTCGTGGGGCAGTCCTTTACGAGCAGTACTTC
.	TRBV30	TRBJ1-2	once	CAQNAVSGYTF	TGTGCCCAAAACGCCGTAAGTGGCTACACCTTC
.	TRBV6-5	TRBJ2-6	.	CASSRSSGANVLTF	TGTGCCAGCAGCCGGAGCTCTGGGGCCAACGTCCTGACTTTC
.	TRBV10-1	TRBJ2-7	.	CASSESQGGYEQYF	TGCGCCAGCAGTGAGTCGCAGGGGGGCTACGAGCAGTACTTC
.	TRBV5-4	TRBJ1-3	.	CASSLGRSSGNTIYF	TGTGCCAGCAGCTTGGGGCGATCCTCTGGAAACACCATATATTTT
TRBD2	TRBV9	TRBJ2-5	once	CASSVGGGDQETQYF	TGTGCCAGCAGCGTAGGCGGGGGGGACCAAGAGACCCAGTACTTC